One and the same sample provided the 13 T cell receptor beta chains below, sequenced in a study of CD8 T cells in ankylosing spondylitis. Their specific antigens are unknown. The study's findings and limits: A TCR beta motif of fewer than 10 highly homologous variants seemed to mark ankylosing spondylitis blood.

TCRdb re-derived calls from the 5' RACE reads in MiXCR, one entry per CDR3 protein. The table shows hundreds of thousands of distinct CDR3 sequences, with 25% to 30% occurring only once. Material: blood, either unsorted or a sorted T cell fraction (not recorded which). The source of these receptors is a male donor with ankylosing spondylitis.

The chain is built from TRBV3-1 and TRBJ2-7; 8 nucleotides align to TRBD1. Looked up from germline, CDR1 is LGHDT and CDR2 is YNNKEL (reference sequence). This CDR3 comprises 14 residues. Trimming cost V 1 base and J 3 bases; bases outside gene matches: 2. The CDR3 coding sequence is TGTGCCAGCAGCCAAGGGACAGGGCTCTACGAGCAGTACTTC. Protein sequence: CASSQGTGLYEQYF.

This clonotype was observed a few times. The chain is built from TRBV5-1 and TRBJ2-7, with D tentatively TRBD1 or TRBD2 (5 bases each). Deletions cut 3 bases from V and 4 bases from J, with 17 bases between. The CDR3 contains 15 residues. Germline V gene data show CDR1 as SGHRS and CDR2 as YFSETQ. CDR3 sequence reads: CASSSVSGGVYEQYF. Written as DNA, the CDR3 is TGCGCCAGCAGCTCCGTCAGTGGGGGAGTTTACGAGCAGTACTTC.

The chain combines TRBV11-1 with TRBJ2-1; D remains ambiguous. CDR1 is SGHAT and CDR2 is FQDESV in the germline V gene (reference sequence). The CDR3 sequence is 16 residues long. V lost 4 bases and J 1 base, leaving 14 bases between the germline ends. The CDR3 DNA is TGTGCCAGCAGCTCTCCTAGGGTCAGGTCCTACAATGAGCAGTTCTTC. It yields the protein CASSSPRVRSYNEQFF.

The V call is TRBV11-2, the J call TRBJ2-1, with D perhaps TRBD2 (6 bases). V was cut by 5 bases and J by 8 bases, with 16 bases left in between. The CDR3 has 14 residues. Germline CDR1 reads SGHAT; CDR2 reads FQNNGV. CDR3 in DNA: TGTGCCAGCAGCCACCGGGGAGGTGGATATGAGCAGTTCTTC. It yields the protein CASSHRGGGYEQFF.

The chain combines TRBV20-1 with TRBJ2-7; 10 bases align to TRBD2. The CDR3 has 12 amino acids. The germline V gene has CDR1 DFQATT and CDR2 SNEGSKA (reference sequence). V gave up 3 bases and J gave up 4 bases; unmatched junction bases: 0. CDR3 residues: CSARTSGYEQYF. Written as DNA, the CDR3 is TGCAGTGCTAGGACTAGCGGGTACGAGCAGTACTTC.

This clonotype was detected a few times. The chain links TRBV9 to TRBJ1-2; D is unclear. The CDR3 consists of 12 residues. Germline V CDR1 and CDR2: SGDLS, YYNGEE. Trimming pared 4 bases from V and 3 bases from J, leaving 7 bases between. The CDR3 nucleotides are TGTGCCAGCAGCTTAGCGCACTATGGCTACACCTTC. It is translated as CASSLAHYGYTF.

This clonotype was detected a few times. The chain has TRBV11-1 and TRBJ2-1, with 14 bases lining up with TRBD2. The germline V gene encodes CDR1 SGHAT and CDR2 FQDESV (reference sequence). The CDR3 extends over 18 amino acids. The trim removed 3 bases at V and 2 bases at J, leaving 6 bases unmatched. The CDR3 DNA sequence: TGTGCCAGCAGCTTGACTAGCGGGAGGGCCGTCGCCTACAATGAGCAGTTCTTC. It encodes CASSLTSGRAVAYNEQFF.

The chain couples TRBV10-2 to TRBJ2-5; 7 bases align to TRBD2. The CDR3 runs 14 residues. CDR1 and CDR2 from the germline V gene are WSHSY and SAAADI. The junction had 6 bases not matched to a gene; V was cut back by 3 bases and J by 5 bases. This chain's CDR3 is CASSDRAGKETQYF. CDR3 nucleotide sequence: TGCGCCAGCAGTGATCGAGCGGGAAAGGAGACCCAGTACTTC.

This clonotype was detected ten times or more. The rearrangement joins TRBV24-1 to TRBJ2-3, with 8 bases fitting TRBD2. The CDR3 loop spans 16 amino acids. V gave up 7 bases and J gave up 6 bases; unmatched junction bases: 14. Germline V lookup: CDR1 KGHDR, CDR2 SFDVKD. In DNA, the CDR3 is TGTGCCACCAGCTCTGGTGTAGCGGGATACTTGGATACGCAGTATTTT. Translated, it gives CATSSGVAGYLDTQYF.

The chain combines TRBV5-1 with TRBJ2-3; 8 nucleotides agree with TRBD1. The CDR3 is made up of 14 amino acids. V was pared by 4 bases and J by 5 bases, with 6 bases of the junction left unmatched. CDR1 SGHRS and CDR2 YFSETQ come from the germline V gene. CDR3 region: CASSPQGAGDTQYF. CDR3 coding DNA: TGCGCCAGCAGCCCCCAGGGGGCGGGAGATACGCAGTATTTT.

The chain is built from TRBV4-2 and TRBJ2-5; D ambiguous. The CDR3 extends over 13 amino acids. Trimming pared 0 bases from V and 4 bases from J, leaving 6 bases between. CDR1 is LGHNA, CDR2 YNFKEQ, per germline. CDR3 bases: TGTGCCAGCAGCCAAGATGGGATAGAGACCCAGTACTTC. Its protein product is CASSQDGIETQYF.

The CDR3 here is CASSRGTSGDNEQFF. In DNA form, the CDR3 reads TGTGCCAGCAGCCGTGGGACTAGCGGCGACAATGAGCAGTTCTTC. The chain combines TRBV2 with TRBJ2-1, with 11 bases fitting TRBD2. Trimming cost V 6 bases and J 5 bases; bases outside gene matches: 6. The germline V gene has CDR1 SNHLY and CDR2 FYNNEI. The length of the CDR3 is 15 residues.

The chain links TRBV3-1 to TRBJ1-1; weak D call: TRBD1 (6 bases). Trimming shortened V by 1 base and J by 1 base, and 10 bases separated the two germline ends. Germline V lookup: CDR1 LGHDT, CDR2 YNNKEL (reference sequence). This CDR3 spans 15 amino acids. CDR3 protein: CASSQGRGQNTEAFF. CDR3 in DNA: TGTGCCAGCAGCCAAGGTCGGGGACAGAACACTGAAGCTTTCTTT.